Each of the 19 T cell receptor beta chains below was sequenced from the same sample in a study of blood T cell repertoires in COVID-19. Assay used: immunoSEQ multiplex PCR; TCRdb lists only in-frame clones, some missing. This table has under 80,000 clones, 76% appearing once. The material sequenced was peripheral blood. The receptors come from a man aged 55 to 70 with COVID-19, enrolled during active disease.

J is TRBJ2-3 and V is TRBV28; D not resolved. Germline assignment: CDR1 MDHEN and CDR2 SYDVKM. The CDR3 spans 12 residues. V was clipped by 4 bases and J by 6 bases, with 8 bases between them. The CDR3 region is CASSSKLDTQYF. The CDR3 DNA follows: TGTGCCAGCAGTTCCAAATTGGATACGCAGTATTTT. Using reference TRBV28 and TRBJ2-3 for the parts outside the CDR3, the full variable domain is DVKVTQSSRYLVKRTGEKVFLECVQDMDHENMFWYRQDPGLGLRLIYFSYDVKMKEKGDIPEGYSVSREKKERFSLILESASTNQTSMYLCASSSKLDTQYFGPGTRLTVL.

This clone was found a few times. The DNA of the CDR3 is TGTGCCACCAGTGATCGGGACAGCGAGCAGTACTTC. It specifies CATSDRDSEQYF. This chain links TRBV24-1 with TRBJ2-7, with TRBD1 matching 7 bases. J gave up 6 bases and V 3 bases, and 1 base lay outside the gene matches. The CDR3 spans 12 residues. Germline V CDR1 and CDR2: KGHDR, SFDVKD.

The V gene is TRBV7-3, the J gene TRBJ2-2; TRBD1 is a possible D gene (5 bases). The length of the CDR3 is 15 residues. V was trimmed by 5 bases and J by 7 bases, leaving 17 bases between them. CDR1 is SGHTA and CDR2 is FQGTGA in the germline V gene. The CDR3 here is CASSPVRAWGGELFF. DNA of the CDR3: TGTGCCAGCAGCCCCGTCAGGGCCTGGGGCGGGGAGCTGTTTTTT.

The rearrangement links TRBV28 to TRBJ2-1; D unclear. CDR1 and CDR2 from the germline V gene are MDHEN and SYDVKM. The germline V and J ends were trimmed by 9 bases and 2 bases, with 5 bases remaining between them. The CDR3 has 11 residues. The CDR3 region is CASSTYNEQFF. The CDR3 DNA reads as TGTGCCAGTTCAACCTACAATGAGCAGTTCTTC.

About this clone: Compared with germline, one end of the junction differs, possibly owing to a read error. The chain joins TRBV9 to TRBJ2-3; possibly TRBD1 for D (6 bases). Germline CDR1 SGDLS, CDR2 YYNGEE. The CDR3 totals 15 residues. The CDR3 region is CASTVGTLSTDTQYF. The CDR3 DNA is TGTGCCAGCACCGTAGGGACACTAAGCACAGATACGCAGTATTTT.

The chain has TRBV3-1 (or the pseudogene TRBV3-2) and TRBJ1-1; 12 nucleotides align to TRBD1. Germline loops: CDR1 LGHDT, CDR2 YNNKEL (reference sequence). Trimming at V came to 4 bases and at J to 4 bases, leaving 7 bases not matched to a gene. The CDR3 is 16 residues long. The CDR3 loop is CASSPRDRGQVTEAFF. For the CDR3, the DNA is TGTGCCAGCAGCCCCCGGGACAGGGGGCAGGTCACTGAAGCTTTCTTT.

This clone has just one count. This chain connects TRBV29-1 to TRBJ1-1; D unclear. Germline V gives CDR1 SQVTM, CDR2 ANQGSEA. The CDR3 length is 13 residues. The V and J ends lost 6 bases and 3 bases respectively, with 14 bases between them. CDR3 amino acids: CSVDSPRDTEAFF. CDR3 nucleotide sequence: TGCAGCGTCGATAGTCCGAGGGACACTGAAGCTTTCTTT.

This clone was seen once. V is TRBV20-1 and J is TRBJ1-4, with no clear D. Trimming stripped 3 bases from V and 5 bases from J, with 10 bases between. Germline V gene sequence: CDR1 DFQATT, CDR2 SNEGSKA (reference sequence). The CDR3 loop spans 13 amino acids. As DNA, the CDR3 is TGCAGTGCTAGTGAGAGCAACAATGAAAAACTGTTTTTT. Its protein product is CSASESNNEKLFF.

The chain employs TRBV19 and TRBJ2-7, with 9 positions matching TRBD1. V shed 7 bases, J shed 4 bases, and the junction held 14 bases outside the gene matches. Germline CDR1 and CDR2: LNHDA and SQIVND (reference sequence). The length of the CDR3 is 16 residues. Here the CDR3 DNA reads TGTGCCAGTAAGGCCACCGGGACAGGGAAAGATTACGAGCAGTACTTC. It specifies CASKATGTGKDYEQYF.

Here the CDR3 DNA reads TGTGCCAGCGGACGTGACAGCTACGAGCAGTACTTC. Translated, it gives CASGRDSYEQYF. The chain joins TRBV12-3 or TRBV12-4 to TRBJ2-7; the D gene is possibly TRBD1 (5 bases). V shed 8 bases and J shed 3 bases, with 11 bases lying between them. The CDR3 is 12 residues long.

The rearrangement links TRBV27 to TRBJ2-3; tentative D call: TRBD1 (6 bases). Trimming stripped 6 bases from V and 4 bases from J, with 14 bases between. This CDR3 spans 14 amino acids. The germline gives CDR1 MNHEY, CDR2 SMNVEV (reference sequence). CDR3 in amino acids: CASSTGWGPDTQYF. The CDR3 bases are TGTGCCAGCAGCACAGGGTGGGGCCCAGATACGCAGTATTTT.

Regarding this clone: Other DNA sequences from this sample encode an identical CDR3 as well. CDR3 in amino acids: CASSRSGGGTYEQYF. As DNA, the CDR3 is TGTGCCAGCAGTCGAAGCGGGGGAGGTACCTACGAGCAGTACTTC. The chain employs TRBV28 and TRBJ2-7, with 8 positions matching TRBD2. Losses at the gene ends were 5 bases for V and 2 bases for J; bases not matched to a gene: 8. Germline V lookup: CDR1 MDHEN, CDR2 SYDVKM. The CDR3 extends over 15 amino acids.

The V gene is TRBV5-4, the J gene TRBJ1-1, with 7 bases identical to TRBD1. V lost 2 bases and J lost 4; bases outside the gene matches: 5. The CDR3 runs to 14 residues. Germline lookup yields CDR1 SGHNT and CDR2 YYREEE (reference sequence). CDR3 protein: CASSFRQGGTEAFF. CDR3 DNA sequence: TGTGCCAGCAGCTTCCGACAGGGCGGCACTGAAGCTTTCTTT. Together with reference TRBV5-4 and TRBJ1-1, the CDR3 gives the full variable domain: ETGVTQSPTHLIKTRGQQVTLRCSSQSGHNTVSWYQQALGQGPQFIFQYYREEENGRGNFPPRFSGLQFPNYSSELNVNALELDDSALYLCASSFRQGGTEAFFGQGTRLTVV.

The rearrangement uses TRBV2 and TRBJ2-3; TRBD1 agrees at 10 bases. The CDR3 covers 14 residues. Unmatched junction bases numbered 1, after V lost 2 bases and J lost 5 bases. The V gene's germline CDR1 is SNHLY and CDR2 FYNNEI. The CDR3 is CASSERDRGDTQYF. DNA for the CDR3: TGTGCCAGCAGTGAAAGGGACAGGGGAGATACGCAGTATTTT.

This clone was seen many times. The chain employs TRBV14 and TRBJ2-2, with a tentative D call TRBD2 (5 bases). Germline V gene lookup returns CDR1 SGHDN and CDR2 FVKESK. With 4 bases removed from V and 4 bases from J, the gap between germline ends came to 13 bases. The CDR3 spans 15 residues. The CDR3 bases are TGTGCCAGCAGCCTACGTAGCGATGGCACCGGGGAGCTGTTTTTT. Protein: CASSLRSDGTGELFF.

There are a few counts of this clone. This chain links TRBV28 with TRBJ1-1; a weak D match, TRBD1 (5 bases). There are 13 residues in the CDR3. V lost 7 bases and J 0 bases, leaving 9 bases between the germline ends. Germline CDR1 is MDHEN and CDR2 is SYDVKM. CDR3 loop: CASTGGLNTEAFF. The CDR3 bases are TGTGCCAGCACGGGGGGACTGAACACTGAAGCTTTCTTT.

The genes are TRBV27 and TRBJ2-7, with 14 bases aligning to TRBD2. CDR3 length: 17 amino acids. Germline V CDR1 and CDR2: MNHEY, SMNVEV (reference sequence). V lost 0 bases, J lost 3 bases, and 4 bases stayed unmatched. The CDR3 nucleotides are TGTGCCAGCAGTTTATCGAAGACTAGCGGGGGGGTCTACGAGCAGTACTTC. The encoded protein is CASSLSKTSGGVYEQYF.

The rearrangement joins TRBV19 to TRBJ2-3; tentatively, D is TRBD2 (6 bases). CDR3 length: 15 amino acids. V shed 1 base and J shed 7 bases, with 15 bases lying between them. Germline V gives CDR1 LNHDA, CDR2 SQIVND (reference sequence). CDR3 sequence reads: CASSIGPSATNTQYF. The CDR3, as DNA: TGTGCCAGTAGTATAGGGCCTAGCGCAACCAATACGCAGTATTTT.

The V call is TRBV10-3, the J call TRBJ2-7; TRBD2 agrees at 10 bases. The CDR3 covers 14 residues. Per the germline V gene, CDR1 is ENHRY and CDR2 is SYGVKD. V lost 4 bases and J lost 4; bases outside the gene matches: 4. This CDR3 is CAISANSGGYEQYF. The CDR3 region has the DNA TGTGCCATCAGTGCCAATAGCGGGGGGTACGAGCAGTACTTC.